This T cell receptor (beta chain) was observed in a study of T-cell memory formation after mild COVID-19. In the study overall: Clusters of TCRs were largely donor specific. Study-level results: Balance between CD4 and CD8 was seen in clones contracting day 15 to 85, and a CD4+ lean was seen in later expanders. Second-wave clones reaching peak frequency on day 37 lacked confirmed SARS-CoV-2 specificity.

Amplification by 5'RACE using constant-segment primers produced TCR alpha and TCR beta cDNA libraries that carried sample barcodes and UMIs. TCRdb reanalysed the 5' RACE reads using MiXCR and keeps one entry per CDR3 protein. The data show roughly 510,000 distinct CDR3 sequences, around 15% seen once. This clonotype showed up just a few times. Its target is not known. Looked up from germline, CDR1 is SGHRS and CDR2 is YFSETQ. The germline V and J ends were trimmed by 0 bases and 3 bases, with 10 bases remaining between them. This CDR3 has 14 residues. The chain employs TRBV5-1 and TRBJ2-7, with a weak D call TRBD1 (5 bases). Material for sequencing was PBMCs or a T cell subset sorted from them (not recorded which). This TCR was sampled from an adult woman who had mild COVID-19 (a few samples of this study predate the infection). Cell type and time point are not known. The CDR3 DNA reads as TGCGCCAGCAGCTTGGAACCAGGGATCTACGAGCAGTACTTC. It encodes CASSLEPGIYEQYF.